This T cell receptor (beta chain) came from a study of T cells after yellow fever vaccination. TCRdb recomputed calls from the 5' RACE reads with MiXCR, one row per CDR3 protein. The table includes some 600,000 distinct CDR3 sequences, roughly an eighth detected once. The V and J ends lost 4 bases and 4 bases, in that order; junction bases with no gene match: 9. Germline V CDR1 and CDR2: SGHKS, YYEKEE (reference sequence). The CDR3 totals 15 residues. The sample holds a few counts of this clonotype. The V gene is TRBV5-5, the J gene TRBJ2-7, with 9 positions matching TRBD2. The sample in question was PBMCs, obtained on the day of the yellow fever booster vaccination. The TCR comes from a man aged 30 to 39 who received the YFV17D yellow fever vaccine. CDR3 DNA: TGTGCCAGCAGCACAACGCCTAGCGGGGATTACGAGCAGTACTTC. It codes for CASSTTPSGDYEQYF. The entire variable domain, with the rest obtained from reference TRBV5-5 and TRBJ2-7, is as follows: DAGVTQSPTHLIKTRGQQVTLRCSPISGHKSVSWYQQVLGQGPQFIFQYYEKEERGRGNFPDRFSARQFPNYSSELNVNALLLGDSALYLCASSTTPSGDYEQYFGPGTRLTVT.